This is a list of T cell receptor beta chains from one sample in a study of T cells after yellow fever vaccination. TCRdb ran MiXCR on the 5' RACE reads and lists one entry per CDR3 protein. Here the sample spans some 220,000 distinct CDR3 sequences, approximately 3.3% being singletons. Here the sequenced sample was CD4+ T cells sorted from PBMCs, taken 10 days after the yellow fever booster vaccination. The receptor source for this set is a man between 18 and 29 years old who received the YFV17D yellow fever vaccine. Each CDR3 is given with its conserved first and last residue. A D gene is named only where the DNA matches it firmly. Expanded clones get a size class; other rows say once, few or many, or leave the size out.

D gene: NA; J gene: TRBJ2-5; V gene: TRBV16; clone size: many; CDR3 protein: CASSQSGGSGTQYF; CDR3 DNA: TGTGCCAGCAGCCAATCAGGAGGGTCCGGGACCCAGTACTTC
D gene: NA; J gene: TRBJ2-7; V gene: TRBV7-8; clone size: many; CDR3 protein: CASRGFRGHEQYF; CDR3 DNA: TGTGCCAGCAGGGGCTTCAGGGGCCACGAGCAGTACTTC
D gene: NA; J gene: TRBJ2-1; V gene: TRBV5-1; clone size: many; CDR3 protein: CASSSEPGGTVSEQFF; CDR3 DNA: TGCGCCAGCAGCTCCGAACCGGGCGGGACAGTCAGTGAGCAGTTCTTC
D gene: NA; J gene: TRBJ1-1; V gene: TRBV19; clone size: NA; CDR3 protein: CASGLNTEAFF; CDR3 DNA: TGTGCCAGTGGATTGAACACTGAAGCTTTCTTT
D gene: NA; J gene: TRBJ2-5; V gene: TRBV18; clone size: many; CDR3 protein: CASSPLGVQETQYF; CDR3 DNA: TGTGCCAGCTCACCCCTCGGGGTCCAAGAGACCCAGTACTTC
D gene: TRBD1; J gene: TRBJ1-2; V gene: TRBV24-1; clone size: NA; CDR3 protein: CATSDPTMTGDGYTF; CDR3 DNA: TGTGCCACCAGTGATCCCACTATGACAGGGGATGGCTACACCTTC
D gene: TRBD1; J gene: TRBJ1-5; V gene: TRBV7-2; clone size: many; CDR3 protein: CATGGVGGTGLQPQHF; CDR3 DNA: TGTGCCACAGGGGGGGTCGGCGGGACAGGGTTACAGCCCCAGCATTTT
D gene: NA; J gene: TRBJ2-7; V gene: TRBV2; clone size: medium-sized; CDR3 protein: CASSEPFEDEQYF; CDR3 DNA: TGTGCCAGCAGTGAGCCCTTCGAGGACGAGCAGTACTTC
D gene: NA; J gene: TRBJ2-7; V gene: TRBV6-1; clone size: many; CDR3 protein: CASRTNRASLLDEQYF; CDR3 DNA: TGTGCCAGCAGGACAAATCGGGCCTCCCTCCTGGACGAGCAGTACTTC
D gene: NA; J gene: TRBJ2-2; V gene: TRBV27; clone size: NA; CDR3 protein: CASSGGRVEDTGELFF; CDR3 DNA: TGTGCCAGCAGTGGAGGCAGGGTAGAGGACACCGGGGAGCTGTTTTTT
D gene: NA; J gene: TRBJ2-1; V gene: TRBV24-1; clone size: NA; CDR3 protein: CATGSWDPNEQFF; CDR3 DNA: TGTGCCACCGGGTCTTGGGATCCCAATGAGCAGTTCTTC
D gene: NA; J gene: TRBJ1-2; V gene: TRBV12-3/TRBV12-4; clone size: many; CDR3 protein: CASSLLRSSYGYTF; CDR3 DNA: TGTGCCAGCAGTTTGCTCCGCAGCTCCTATGGCTACACCTTC
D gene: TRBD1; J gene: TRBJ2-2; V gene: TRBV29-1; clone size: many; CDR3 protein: CSVRDRLNTGELFF; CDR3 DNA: TGCAGCGTTCGGGACAGGCTTAACACCGGGGAGCTGTTTTTT
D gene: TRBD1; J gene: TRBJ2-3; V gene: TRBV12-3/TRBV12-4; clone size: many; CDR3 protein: CASTTGQVSSTDTQYF; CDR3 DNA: TGTGCCAGCACCACTGGACAGGTTTCTAGCACAGATACGCAGTATTTT
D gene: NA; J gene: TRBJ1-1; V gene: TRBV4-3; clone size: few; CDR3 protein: CASSPYAGSVGVNTEAFF; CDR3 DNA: TGCGCCAGCAGCCCGTACGCGGGGAGCGTGGGGGTGAACACTGAAGCTTTCTTT
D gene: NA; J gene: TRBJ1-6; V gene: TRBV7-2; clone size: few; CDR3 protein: CASSPSTYRHSPLHF; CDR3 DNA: TGTGCCAGCAGCCCGAGTACGTACCGGCATTCACCCCTCCACTTT
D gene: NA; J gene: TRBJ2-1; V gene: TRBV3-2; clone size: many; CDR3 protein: CASSQSFAGSHEQFF; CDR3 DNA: TGTGCCAGCAGCCAATCCTTTGCGGGGTCCCATGAGCAGTTCTTC
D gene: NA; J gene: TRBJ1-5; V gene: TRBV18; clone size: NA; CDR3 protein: CASSPRTDQPQHF; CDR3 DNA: TGTGCCAGCTCACCCCGGACTGATCAGCCCCAGCATTTT
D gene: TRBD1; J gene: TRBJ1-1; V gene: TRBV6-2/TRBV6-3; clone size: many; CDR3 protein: CASLSGQGDTEAFF; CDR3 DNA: TGTGCCAGTCTATCCGGACAGGGTGACACTGAAGCTTTCTTT
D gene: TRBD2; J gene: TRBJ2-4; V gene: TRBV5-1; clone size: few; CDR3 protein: CASSWGSRGGQNIQYF; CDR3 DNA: TGCGCCAGCAGCTGGGGCTCACGGGGGGGCCAAAACATTCAGTACTTC
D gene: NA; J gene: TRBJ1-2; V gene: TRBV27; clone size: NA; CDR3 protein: CASSSDLFESGGYTF; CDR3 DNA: TGTGCCAGCAGTTCGGACCTATTTGAATCGGGCGGCTACACCTTC
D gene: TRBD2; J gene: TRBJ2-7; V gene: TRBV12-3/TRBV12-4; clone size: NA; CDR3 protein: CASSSVGGYEQYF; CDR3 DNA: TGTGCCAGCAGTTCCGTGGGGGGGTACGAGCAGTACTTC
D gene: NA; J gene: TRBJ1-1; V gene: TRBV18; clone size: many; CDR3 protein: CASSPPNRVTEAFF; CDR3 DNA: TGTGCCAGCTCACCACCCAACAGGGTCACTGAAGCTTTCTTT
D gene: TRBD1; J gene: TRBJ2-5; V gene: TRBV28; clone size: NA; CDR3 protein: CASTRGGTGSSQYF; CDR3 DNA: TGTGCCAGCACCAGAGGCGGGACAGGGTCGTCCCAGTACTTC
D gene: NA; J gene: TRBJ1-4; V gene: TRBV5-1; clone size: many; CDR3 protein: CASSSDITNEKLFF; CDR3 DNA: TGCGCCAGCAGCTCGGACATAACTAATGAAAAACTGTTTTTT
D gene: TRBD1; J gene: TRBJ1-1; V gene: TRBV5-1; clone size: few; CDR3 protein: CASSSHRGSSTEAFF; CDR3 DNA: TGCGCCAGCAGCTCACACAGGGGCAGTAGCACTGAAGCTTTCTTT
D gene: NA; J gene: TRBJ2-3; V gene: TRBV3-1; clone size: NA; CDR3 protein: CASSQQGGRMGQLYF; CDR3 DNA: TGTGCCAGCAGCCAACAGGGAGGGCGGATGGGACAGTTGTATTTT
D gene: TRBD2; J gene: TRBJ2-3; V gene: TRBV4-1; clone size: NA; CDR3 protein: CASSHRGGLDLPHRTDTQYF; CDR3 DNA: TGCGCCAGCAGCCACCGAGGGGGACTAGATCTCCCCCATCGCACAGATACGCAGTATTTT